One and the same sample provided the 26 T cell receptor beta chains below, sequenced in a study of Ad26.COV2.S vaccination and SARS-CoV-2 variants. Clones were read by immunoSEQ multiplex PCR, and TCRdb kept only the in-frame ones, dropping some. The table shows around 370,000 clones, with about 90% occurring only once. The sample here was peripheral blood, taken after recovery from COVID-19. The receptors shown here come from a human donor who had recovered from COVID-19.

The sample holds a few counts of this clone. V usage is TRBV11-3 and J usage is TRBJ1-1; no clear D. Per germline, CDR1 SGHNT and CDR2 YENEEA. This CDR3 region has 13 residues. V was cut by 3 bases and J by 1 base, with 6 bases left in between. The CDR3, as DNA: TGTGCCAGCAGCTTTAAAGCGAACACTGAAGCTTTCTTT. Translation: CASSFKANTEAFF. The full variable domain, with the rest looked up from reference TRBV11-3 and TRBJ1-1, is EAGVVQSPRYKIIEKKQPVAFWCNPISGHNTLYWYLQNLGQGPELLIRYENEEAVDDSQLPKDRFSAERLKGVDSTLKIQPAELGDSAVYLCASSFKANTEAFFGQGTRLTVV.

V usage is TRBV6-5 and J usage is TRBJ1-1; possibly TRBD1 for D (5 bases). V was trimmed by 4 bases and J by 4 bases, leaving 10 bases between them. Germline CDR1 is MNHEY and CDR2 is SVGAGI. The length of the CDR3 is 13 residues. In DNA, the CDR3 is TGTGCCAGCAGTTTTCAGGGTAGCACTGAAGCTTTCTTT. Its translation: CASSFQGSTEAFF.

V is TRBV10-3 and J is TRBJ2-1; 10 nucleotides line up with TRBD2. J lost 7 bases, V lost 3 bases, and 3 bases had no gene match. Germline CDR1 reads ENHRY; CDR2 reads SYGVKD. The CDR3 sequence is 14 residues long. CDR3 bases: TGTGCCATCAGTGAAGCGGGGGGGCCGAATGAGCAGTTCTTC. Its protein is CAISEAGGPNEQFF.

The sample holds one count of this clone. CDR3 protein: CASGLGGPGLAVNEQFF. The CDR3 region has the DNA TGTGCTAGTGGTTTGGGTGGACCGGGACTAGCGGTAAATGAGCAGTTCTTC. The V call is TRBV12-5, the J call TRBJ2-1; TRBD2 matches at 11 bases. With 1 base clipped from V and 7 bases from J, the junction kept 9 bases outside the gene matches. The CDR3 sequence is 17 residues long. In germline, CDR1 is LGHNT, CDR2 FRNRAP.

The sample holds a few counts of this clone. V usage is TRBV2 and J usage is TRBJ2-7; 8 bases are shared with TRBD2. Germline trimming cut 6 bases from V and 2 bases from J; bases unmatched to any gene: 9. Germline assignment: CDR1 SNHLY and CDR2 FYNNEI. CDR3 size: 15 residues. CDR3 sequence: CASRPRSGETYEQYF. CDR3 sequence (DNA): TGTGCCAGCAGACCCCGTAGCGGGGAAACCTACGAGCAGTACTTC.

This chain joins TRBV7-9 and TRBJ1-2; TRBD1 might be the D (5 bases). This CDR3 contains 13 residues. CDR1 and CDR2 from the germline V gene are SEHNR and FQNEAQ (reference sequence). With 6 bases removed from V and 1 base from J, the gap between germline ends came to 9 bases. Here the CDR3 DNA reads TGTGCCAGCAGGGGGACCTTTAACTATGGCTACACCTTC. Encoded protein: CASRGTFNYGYTF. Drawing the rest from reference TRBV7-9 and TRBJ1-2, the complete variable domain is DTGVSQNPRHKITKRGQNVTFRCDPISEHNRLYWYRQTLGQGPEFLTYFQNEAQLEKSRLLSDRFSAERPKGSFSTLEIQRTEQGDSAMYLCASRGTFNYGYTFGSGTRLTVV.

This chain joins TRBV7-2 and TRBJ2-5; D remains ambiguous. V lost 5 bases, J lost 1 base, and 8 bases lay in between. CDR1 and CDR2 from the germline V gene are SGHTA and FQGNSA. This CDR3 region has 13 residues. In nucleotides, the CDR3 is TGTGCCAGCAGCCCAAGCGTCCAAGAGACCCAGTACTTC. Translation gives CASSPSVQETQYF.

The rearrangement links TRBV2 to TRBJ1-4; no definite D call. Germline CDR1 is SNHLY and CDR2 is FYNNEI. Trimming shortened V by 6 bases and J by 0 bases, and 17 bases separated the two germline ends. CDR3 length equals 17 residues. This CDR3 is CASRLPGSHATNEKLFF. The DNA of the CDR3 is TGTGCCAGCAGGCTCCCGGGTTCTCATGCAACTAATGAAAAACTGTTTTTT.

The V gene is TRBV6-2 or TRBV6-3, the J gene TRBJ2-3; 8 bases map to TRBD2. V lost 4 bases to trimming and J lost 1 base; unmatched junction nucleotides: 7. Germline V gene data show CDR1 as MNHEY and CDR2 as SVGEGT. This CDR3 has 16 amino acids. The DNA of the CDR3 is TGTGCCAGCAGTTGGGACGGGGGGGGCCGCACAGATACGCAGTATTTT. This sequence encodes CASSWDGGGRTDTQYF.

CDR3 DNA sequence: TGTGCCAGCAGTCCCGGGGGGGGTAAGCAGTTCTTC. As protein: CASSPGGGKQFF. V is TRBV12-3 or TRBV12-4 and J is TRBJ2-1, with 8 bases fitting TRBD2. This CDR3 contains 12 residues. V shed 5 bases, J shed 11 bases, and the junction held 5 bases outside the gene matches.

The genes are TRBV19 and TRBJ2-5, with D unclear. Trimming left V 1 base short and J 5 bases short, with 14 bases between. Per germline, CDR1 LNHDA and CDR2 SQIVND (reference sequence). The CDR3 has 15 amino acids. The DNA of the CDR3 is TGTGCCAGTAGTATAGGGGGTTTTGGGGTTGAGACCCAGTACTTC. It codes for CASSIGGFGVETQYF.

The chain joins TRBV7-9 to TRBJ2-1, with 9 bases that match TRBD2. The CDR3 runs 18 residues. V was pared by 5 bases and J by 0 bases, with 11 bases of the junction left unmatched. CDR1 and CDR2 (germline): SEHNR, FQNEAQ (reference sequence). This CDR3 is CASSAEVLAGSSYNEQFF. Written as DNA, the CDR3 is TGTGCCAGCAGCGCAGAAGTGCTAGCGGGGAGCTCCTACAATGAGCAGTTCTTC.

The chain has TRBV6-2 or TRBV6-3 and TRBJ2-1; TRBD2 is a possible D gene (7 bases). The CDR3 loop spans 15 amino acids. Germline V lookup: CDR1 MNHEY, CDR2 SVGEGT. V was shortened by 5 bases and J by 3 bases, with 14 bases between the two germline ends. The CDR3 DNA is TGTGCCAGCAGTGAGGGGGGGCCCATCTACAATGAGCAGTTCTTC. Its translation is CASSEGGPIYNEQFF.

CDR3 amino acids: CASSFDRYNEQFF. CDR3 nucleotides: TGTGCCAGCAGCTTCGACAGGTACAATGAGCAGTTCTTC. V gene TRBV5-6 combines with J gene TRBJ2-1; TRBD1 might be the D (6 bases). The CDR3 contains 13 residues. V shed 2 bases and J shed 4 bases, with 7 bases lying between them. CDR1 is SGHDT and CDR2 is YYEEEE in the germline V gene.

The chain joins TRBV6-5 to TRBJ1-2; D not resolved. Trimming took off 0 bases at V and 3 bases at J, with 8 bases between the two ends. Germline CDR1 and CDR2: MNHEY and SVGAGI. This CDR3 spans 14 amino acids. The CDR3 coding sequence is TGTGCCAGCAGTTACTCCGGACTGTACTATGGCTACACCTTC. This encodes CASSYSGLYYGYTF.

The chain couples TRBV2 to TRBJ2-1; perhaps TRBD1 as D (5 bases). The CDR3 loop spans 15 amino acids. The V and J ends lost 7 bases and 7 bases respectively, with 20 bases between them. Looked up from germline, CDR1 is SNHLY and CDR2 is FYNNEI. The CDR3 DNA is TGTGCCAGCATTACGGACACTGTAGACGGAAATGAGCAGTTCTTC. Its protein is CASITDTVDGNEQFF.

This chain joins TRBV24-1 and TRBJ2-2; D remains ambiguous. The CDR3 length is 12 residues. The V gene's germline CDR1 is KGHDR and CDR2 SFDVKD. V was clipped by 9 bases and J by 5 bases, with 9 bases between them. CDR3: CATQSETGELFF. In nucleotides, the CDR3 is TGTGCCACCCAGAGTGAGACCGGGGAGCTGTTTTTT.

The CDR3 DNA is TGCGCCAGCGAGGGTGTCTCTGGGGCCAACGTCCTGACTTTC. Encoded protein: CASEGVSGANVLTF. V gene TRBV5-1 combines with J gene TRBJ2-6; possibly TRBD2 for D (5 bases). Trimming cost V 7 bases and J 0 bases, with 8 bases left between them. Germline loops: CDR1 SGHRS, CDR2 YFSETQ. The CDR3 has 14 amino acids.

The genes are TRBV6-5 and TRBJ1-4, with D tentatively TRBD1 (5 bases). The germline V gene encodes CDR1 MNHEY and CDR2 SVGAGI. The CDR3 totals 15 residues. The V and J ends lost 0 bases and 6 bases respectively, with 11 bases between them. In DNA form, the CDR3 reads TGTGCCAGCAGTTACTCGGGGGGGGACTATGAAAAACTGTTTTTT. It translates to CASSYSGGDYEKLFF.

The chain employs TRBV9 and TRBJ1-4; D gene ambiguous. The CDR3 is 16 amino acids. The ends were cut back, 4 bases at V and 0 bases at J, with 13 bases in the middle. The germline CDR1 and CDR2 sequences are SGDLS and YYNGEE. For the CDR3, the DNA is TGTGCCAGCAGCATTTCCTACAGAGCAACTAATGAAAAACTGTTTTTT. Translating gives CASSISYRATNEKLFF.

This chain's CDR3 is CASSSPLGRLETQYF. The CDR3 coding sequence is TGTGCCAGCAGTTCCCCCTTAGGCCGTTTAGAGACCCAGTACTTC. The V call is TRBV28, the J call TRBJ2-5; D is uncertain. Germline CDR1 and CDR2: MDHEN and SYDVKM. V lost 4 bases and J 4 bases, leaving 16 bases between the germline ends. CDR3 length equals 15 residues.

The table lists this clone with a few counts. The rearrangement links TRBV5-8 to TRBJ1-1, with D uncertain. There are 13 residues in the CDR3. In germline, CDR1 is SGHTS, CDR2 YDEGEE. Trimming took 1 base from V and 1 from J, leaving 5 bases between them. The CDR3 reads CASSLMRNTEAFF. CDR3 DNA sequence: TGTGCCAGCAGCTTGATGAGGAACACTGAAGCTTTCTTT. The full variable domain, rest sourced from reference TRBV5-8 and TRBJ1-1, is EAGVTQSPTHLIKTRGQQATLRCSPISGHTSVYWYQQALGLGLQFLLWYDEGEERNRGNFPPRFSGRQFPNYSSELNVNALELEDSALYLCASSLMRNTEAFFGQGTRLTVV.

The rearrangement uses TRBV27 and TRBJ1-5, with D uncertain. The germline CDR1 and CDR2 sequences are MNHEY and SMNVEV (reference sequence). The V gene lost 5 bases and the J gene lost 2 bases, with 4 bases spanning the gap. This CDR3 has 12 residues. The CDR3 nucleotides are TGTGCCAGCAGTGCCGGCAATCAGCCCCAGCATTTT. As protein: CASSAGNQPQHF.

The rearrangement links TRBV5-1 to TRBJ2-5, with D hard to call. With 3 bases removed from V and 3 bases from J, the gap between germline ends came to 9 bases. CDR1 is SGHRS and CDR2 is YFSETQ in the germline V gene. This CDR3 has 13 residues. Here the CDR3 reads CASSWGGEETQYF. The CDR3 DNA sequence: TGCGCCAGCAGCTGGGGTGGGGAAGAGACCCAGTACTTC.

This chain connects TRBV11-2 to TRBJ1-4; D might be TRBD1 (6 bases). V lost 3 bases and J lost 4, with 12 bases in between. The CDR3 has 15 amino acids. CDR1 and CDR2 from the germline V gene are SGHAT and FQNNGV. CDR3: CASSFRTAVNEKLFF. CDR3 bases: TGTGCCAGCAGCTTTCGGACAGCCGTTAATGAAAAACTGTTTTTT.

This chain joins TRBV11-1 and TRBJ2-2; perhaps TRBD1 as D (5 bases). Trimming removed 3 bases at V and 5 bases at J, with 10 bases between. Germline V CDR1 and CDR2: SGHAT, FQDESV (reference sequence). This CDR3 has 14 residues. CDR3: CASSLNRLTGELFF. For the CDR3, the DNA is TGTGCCAGCAGCTTGAACAGGCTGACCGGGGAGCTGTTTTTT.